The T cell receptor beta chain under discussion was sequenced for a study of T cell repertoires in cytomegalovirus infection. Study at large: Public TCR beta signatures provided an indication of both CMV infection and a matching HLA type.

One entry per CDR3 protein, called by TCRdb with MiXCR from the reads. The data show approximately 170,000 distinct CDR3 sequences, with about a sixth seen just once and 15% to 20% held by the top ten. The CDR3 runs 15 residues. In germline, CDR1 is MNHEY, CDR2 SMNVEV (reference sequence). The ends lost 5 bases at V and 8 bases at J; junction bases unmatched: 8. For this clonotype: Antigen specificity is unknown.

Study-wide results and limits: Ex vivo, HLA-C-restricted CMV-specific TCR beta clonotypes prevailed over the rest of the response.

The sample comprised CD8+ T cells from PBMCs. The receptor's source is a human donor in good health (CMV status not recorded). Some clones in this sample may be carry-over from other donors' samples. The rearrangement joins TRBV27 to TRBJ2-1, with 11 bases fitting TRBD2. This CDR3 reads CASSITSGSVDEQFF. The CDR3 DNA follows: TGTGCCAGCAGTATTACTAGCGGGAGTGTGGATGAGCAGTTCTTC.